Below, 9 T cell receptor beta chains from the same sample are listed, as sequenced in a study of memory CD4+ T cells and cytomegalovirus serostatus. Single viable CD3+CD4+CD8-CD45RO+ cells were sorted as the memory CD4+ T cells. Sequenced by immunoSEQ multiplex PCR; TCRdb stores in-frame clones only, minus some. Here the sample spans about 56,000 clones, 82% being singletons. Sequencing input: memory CD4+ T cells from blood. The receptors originated from an adult in good health and CMV-seronegative.

The genes are TRBV9 and TRBJ1-3; D is unclear. This CDR3 contains 14 residues. Germline V CDR1 and CDR2: SGDLS, YYNGEE. Trimming shortened V by 3 bases and J by 0 bases, and 7 bases separated the two germline ends. CDR3 amino acids: CASSETSSGNTIYF. The CDR3 nucleotides are TGTGCCAGCAGCGAGACCAGCTCTGGAAACACCATATATTTT. The full variable domain, its missing parts supplied by reference TRBV9 and TRBJ1-3, is DSGVTQTPKHLITATGQRVTLRCSPRSGDLSVYWYQQSLDQGLQFLIQYYNGEERAKGNILERFSAQQFPDLHSELNLSSLELGDSALYFCASSETSSGNTIYFGEGSWLTVV.

This clone appeared a single time. V gene TRBV5-1 combines with J gene TRBJ1-3, with 8 bases that match TRBD1. The CDR3 totals 17 residues. Germline CDR1 and CDR2: SGHRS and YFSETQ. V trimming: 0 bases; J trimming: 3 bases; junction bases outside the gene matches: 8. CDR3 coding DNA: TGCGCCAGCAGCTTGGTGTCGTCGGACAGGGTTGGAAACACCATATATTTT. It is translated as CASSLVSSDRVGNTIYF. The full variable domain, completed using reference TRBV5-1 and TRBJ1-3, is KAGVTQTPRYLIKTRGQQVTLSCSPISGHRSVSWYQQTPGQGLQFLFEYFSETQRNKGNFPGRFSGRQFSNSRSEMNVSTLELGDSALYLCASSLVSSDRVGNTIYFGEGSWLTVV.

The chain recombines TRBV6-1 with TRBJ1-1, with D hard to call. The CDR3 totals 14 residues. CDR1 is MNHNS and CDR2 is SASEGT in the germline V gene. Trimming stripped 3 bases from V and 4 bases from J, with 12 bases between. The CDR3 nucleotides are TGTGCCAGCAGTGAGGTCTACGGCGGCACTGAAGCTTTCTTT. This gives the protein CASSEVYGGTEAFF.

This chain joins TRBV5-4 and TRBJ1-2, with 8 bases lining up with TRBD1. The CDR3 is made up of 14 amino acids. V was pared by 4 bases and J by 7 bases, with 9 bases of the junction left unmatched. Germline V CDR1 and CDR2: SGHNT, YYREEE (reference sequence). The CDR3 is CASSLLGRGLGYTF. CDR3 in DNA: TGTGCCAGCAGCCTCTTAGGCAGGGGGCTTGGCTACACCTTC. The variable domain in full, completed from reference TRBV5-4 and TRBJ1-2, reads ETGVTQSPTHLIKTRGQQVTLRCSSQSGHNTVSWYQQALGQGPQFIFQYYREEENGRGNFPPRFSGLQFPNYSSELNVNALELDDSALYLCASSLLGRGLGYTFGSGTRLTVV.

The chain joins TRBV2 to TRBJ1-1, with 11 bases that match TRBD1. V lost 6 bases, J lost 4 bases, and 7 bases stayed unmatched. This CDR3 has 15 residues. Germline-derived CDR1 and CDR2 are SNHLY and FYNNEI. The CDR3 DNA reads as TGTGCCAGCAGGCCCACCGGGACAGGGGGCACTGAAGCTTTCTTT. This sequence encodes CASRPTGTGGTEAFF.

This clone was counted between two and nine times. The rearrangement joins TRBV28 to TRBJ2-3; unclear D gene. The CDR3 is 12 amino acids. V was cut by 2 bases and J by 3 bases, with 3 bases left in between. CDR1 and CDR2 (germline): MDHEN, SYDVKM. The CDR3 here is CASSLGTDTQYF. DNA of the CDR3: TGTGCCAGCAGTTTAGGGACAGATACGCAGTATTTT.

The sample holds a few counts of this clone. The chain couples TRBV9 to TRBJ2-5; 10 nucleotides agree with TRBD2. The CDR3 is made up of 14 amino acids. Unmatched junction bases numbered 1, after V lost 1 base and J lost 4 bases. Per germline, CDR1 SGDLS and CDR2 YYNGEE. This CDR3 is CASSVSGGGETQYF. The CDR3 DNA reads TGTGCCAGCAGCGTAAGCGGGGGGGGAGAGACCCAGTACTTC.

The chain has TRBV12-5 and TRBJ1-1; D uncertain. The CDR3 is 14 residues long. V lost 1 base to trimming and J lost 6 bases, with 12 bases between them. In germline, CDR1 is LGHNT, CDR2 FRNRAP. The DNA of the CDR3 is TGTGCTAGTGGTTTGGCCACGAGGGAATCTGAAGCTTTCTTT. This gives the protein CASGLATRESEAFF. The whole variable domain, remainder taken from reference TRBV12-5 and TRBJ1-1, is DARVTQTPRHKVTEMGQEVTMRCQPILGHNTVFWYRQTMMQGLELLAYFRNRAPLDDSGMPKDRFSAEMPDATLATLKIQPSEPRDSAVYFCASGLATRESEAFFGQGTRLTVV.

There are a few counts of this clone. V and J are TRBV7-9 and TRBJ1-1; unclear D gene. The CDR3 totals 13 residues. The V gene's germline CDR1 is SEHNR and CDR2 FQNEAQ (reference sequence). V was shortened by 2 bases and J by 0 bases, with 4 bases between the two germline ends. CDR3 DNA: TGTGCCAGCAGCTTAAGGTTGAACACTGAAGCTTTCTTT. It specifies CASSLRLNTEAFF.